This T cell receptor beta chain was recorded in a study of CD8 T cells in ankylosing spondylitis. Study observations and caveats: Previous work reported some of these motif variants in the synovial fluid and blood of reactive arthritis. The clones that were linked to disease were reported to be significantly enriched in matched synovial fluid samples from ankylosing spondylitis patients. Disease-linked clones were found to be CD8+ and relatively rare in peripheral blood. For ankylosing spondylitis blood, a TCR beta motif of fewer than 10 highly homologous variants appeared characteristic.

MiXCR was run by TCRdb on the 5' RACE reads, yielding one entry per CDR3 protein. The sample includes hundreds of thousands of distinct CDR3 sequences, over 30% of them seen just once. Trimming left V 6 bases short and J 1 base short, with 16 bases between. From germline, CDR1 is DFQATT and CDR2 SNEGSKA (reference sequence). The CDR3 covers 14 residues. This clonotype was counted ten times or more. Its antigen is not identified. What was sequenced was blood, either unsorted or a sorted T cell fraction (not recorded which). The sequence came from a male donor with ankylosing spondylitis or in good health (not recorded which). This rearrangement joins TRBV20-1 to TRBJ2-7; TRBD2 might be the D (7 bases). The CDR3 region has the DNA TGCAGTGCCACGGGGGGCAGGGAGTCCTACGAGCAGTACTTC. Its translation: CSATGGRESYEQYF.